Each of the 29 T cell receptor beta chains below was sequenced from the same sample in a study of blood T cell repertoires in COVID-19. Repertoires were generated with immunoSEQ multiplex PCR, while TCRdb's copy carries only in-frame clones and drops some. The sample lists around 330,000 clones, roughly 90% seen once, with roughly 2.6% in the top ten. The sequenced sample consisted of PBMCs or T cells enriched from blood (not recorded which). The origin of the receptors is a man aged 55 to 69 who had recovered from COVID-19.

The rearrangement joins TRBV5-1 to TRBJ2-2, with a possible D match to TRBD1 (5 bases). CDR1 is SGHRS, CDR2 YFSETQ, per germline. Trimming cost V 0 bases and J 7 bases, with 10 bases left between them. CDR3 size: 14 residues. Here the CDR3 DNA reads TGCGCCAGCAGCTTGGGCAGGGTCGACGGGGAGCTGTTTTTT. Encoded protein: CASSLGRVDGELFF.

The chain combines TRBV5-6 with TRBJ1-4; 9 nucleotides match TRBD1. The germline gives CDR1 SGHDT, CDR2 YYEEEE. This CDR3 is 16 amino acids long. Trimming removed 0 bases from V and 4 bases from J; junction bases left unmatched: 4. CDR3 nucleotide sequence: TGTGCCAGCAGCTTGGCGGGACAGGGCTTTAATGAAAAACTGTTTTTT. As protein: CASSLAGQGFNEKLFF.

The chain uses TRBV11-2 and TRBJ1-6; D perhaps matches TRBD1 (6 bases). Germline V gene lookup returns CDR1 SGHAT and CDR2 FQNNGV. Trimming took 1 base from V and 7 from J, leaving 8 bases between them. This CDR3 region has 14 residues. The CDR3 nucleotides read TGTGCCAGCAGCTTAGGGACAGCCAATTCACCCCTCCACTTT. It encodes CASSLGTANSPLHF.

V is TRBV4-1 and J is TRBJ1-5; D is unresolved. The germline V gene encodes CDR1 MGHRA and CDR2 YSYEKL. Trimming removed 0 bases at V and 4 bases at J, with 7 bases between. The CDR3 is made up of 14 amino acids. The CDR3 DNA sequence: TGCGCCAGCAGCCAAGATCCCACTAATCAGCCCCAGCATTTT. Translation gives CASSQDPTNQPQHF.

The CDR3: CASRTGGTGSYEQYF. The CDR3 DNA is TGTGCCAGCAGGACCGGCGGGACAGGCTCCTACGAGCAGTACTTC. The chain couples TRBV6-5 to TRBJ2-7, with 8 bases that match TRBD1. J gave up 0 bases and V 6 bases, and 7 bases lay outside the gene matches. Per germline, CDR1 MNHEY and CDR2 SVGAGI. The CDR3 is 15 residues long.

The V gene is TRBV18, the J gene TRBJ1-5, with 8 bases that match TRBD1. Germline lookup yields CDR1 KGHSH and CDR2 LQKENI. The CDR3 length is 15 residues. Losses at the gene ends were 6 bases for V and 0 bases for J; bases not matched to a gene: 4. CDR3: CASSLQGVSNQPQHF. The CDR3 DNA is TGTGCCAGCTCGCTACAGGGGGTTAGCAATCAGCCCCAGCATTTT.

The chain has TRBV4-2 and TRBJ2-7; 7 bases agree with TRBD2. V gave up 0 bases and J gave up 2 bases; unmatched junction bases: 10. There are 17 residues in the CDR3. Germline CDR1 LGHNA, CDR2 YNFKEQ. CDR3 amino acids: CASSQDNAASGTYEQYF. CDR3 in DNA: TGTGCCAGCAGCCAAGATAACGCGGCTAGCGGTACCTACGAGCAGTACTTC.

V usage is TRBV5-1 and J usage is TRBJ1-2; no reliable D call. The CDR3 is 14 residues long. V was cut by 5 bases and J by 0 bases, with 11 bases left in between. Germline V CDR1 and CDR2: SGHRS, YFSETQ. This chain's CDR3 is CASSPDGSNYGYTF. The CDR3 coding sequence is TGCGCCAGCAGTCCAGACGGGTCTAACTATGGCTACACCTTC.

The CDR3 sequence: CASSLWTERTNEKLFF. In DNA, the CDR3 is TGTGCCAGCAGCTTGTGGACAGAACGAACTAATGAAAAACTGTTTTTT. The chain recombines TRBV5-5 with TRBJ1-4; the D gene is possibly TRBD1 (6 bases). Deletions cut 1 base from V and 1 base from J, with 11 bases between. The CDR3 sequence is 16 residues long. Germline V CDR1 and CDR2: SGHKS, YYEKEE (reference sequence).

The chain uses TRBV7-9 and TRBJ1-4; 8 nucleotides line up with TRBD1. The germline V gene has CDR1 SEHNR and CDR2 FQNEAQ (reference sequence). The V segment lost 2 bases and the J segment 8 bases; nucleotides outside the gene matches: 1. The CDR3 runs to 13 residues. This CDR3 is CASSLQGAEKLFF. CDR3 nucleotide sequence: TGTGCCAGCAGCTTACAGGGGGCGGAAAAACTGTTTTTT. The full variable domain, rest sourced from reference TRBV7-9 and TRBJ1-4, is DTGVSQNPRHKITKRGQNVTFRCDPISEHNRLYWYRQTLGQGPEFLTYFQNEAQLEKSRLLSDRFSAERPKGSFSTLEIQRTEQGDSAMYLCASSLQGAEKLFFGSGTQLSVL.

This clone was counted a single time. V gene TRBV5-1 combines with J gene TRBJ2-3; D is unclear. The CDR3 runs 17 residues. V dropped 4 bases and J dropped 1 base, with 19 bases sitting between them. The V gene's germline CDR1 is SGHRS and CDR2 YFSETQ. CDR3 loop: CASSPMGARQGTDTQYF. Here the CDR3 DNA reads TGCGCCAGCAGCCCAATGGGTGCCAGGCAGGGCACAGATACGCAGTATTTT.

V is TRBV19 and J is TRBJ2-3; 7 nucleotides align to TRBD1. Germline V gene data show CDR1 as LNHDA and CDR2 as SQIVND (reference sequence). The length of the CDR3 is 15 residues. V shed 5 bases, J shed 6 bases, and the junction held 11 bases outside the gene matches. The CDR3 DNA sequence: TGTGCCAGTAGTTCAGGGAGCAGGGGGTGGGATACGCAGTATTTT. Translated, it gives CASSSGSRGWDTQYF.

The chain couples TRBV2 to TRBJ1-1, with 7 bases matching TRBD1. Germline CDR1 is SNHLY and CDR2 is FYNNEI. The CDR3 is 13 amino acids. V was pared by 9 bases and J by 5 bases, with 9 bases of the junction left unmatched. The DNA of the CDR3 is TGTGCCAGTGGACAGGACAAGGGGACTGAAGCTTTCTTT. It encodes CASGQDKGTEAFF. Based on the CDR3 plus reference TRBV2 and TRBJ1-1, the full variable domain is EPEVTQTPSHQVTQMGQEVILRCVPISNHLYFYWYRQILGQKVEFLVSFYNNEISEKSEIFDDQFSVERPDGSNFTLKIRSTKLEDSAMYFCASGQDKGTEAFFGQGTRLTVV.

This chain links TRBV7-6 with TRBJ1-1, with 8 bases that match TRBD1. V shed 2 bases and J 3 bases; nucleotides not matched to a gene: 5. This CDR3 is 15 amino acids long. Looked up from germline, CDR1 is SGHVS and CDR2 is FNYEAQ. CDR3 bases: TGTGCCAGCAGCTTATTCACGACAGGGGACACTGAAGCTTTCTTT. This encodes CASSLFTTGDTEAFF.

V is TRBV5-1 and J is TRBJ2-1, with 7 bases that match TRBD1. Trimming cost V 3 bases and J 4 bases; bases outside gene matches: 10. The CDR3 is 16 residues long. Germline V gene sequence: CDR1 SGHRS, CDR2 YFSETQ. CDR3 loop: CASSSSDRALYNEQFF. The CDR3 DNA is TGCGCCAGCAGCTCTTCCGACAGGGCATTATACAATGAGCAGTTCTTC.

The J gene is TRBJ2-3, the V gene TRBV25-1; TRBD2 agrees at 10 bases. Germline CDR1 reads MGHDK; CDR2 reads SYGVNS. CDR3 size: 14 residues. J lost 0 bases, V lost 6 bases, and 0 bases had no gene match. The CDR3 here is CASRAGGSTDTQYF. CDR3 DNA sequence: TGTGCCAGCAGAGCGGGGGGGAGCACAGATACGCAGTATTTT.

The chain is built from TRBV5-1 and TRBJ2-3; 9 bases align to TRBD2. This CDR3 region has 17 residues. Germline CDR1 reads SGHRS; CDR2 reads YFSETQ. V was clipped by 0 bases and J by 6 bases; unmatched bases: 11. The CDR3 region has the DNA TGCGCCAGCAGCTTGGCCGGTCTAGCGGGGCCAACGGATACGCAGTATTTT. Its translation is CASSLAGLAGPTDTQYF.

The V call is TRBV27, the J call TRBJ2-1, with TRBD1 identical over 8 bases. In germline, CDR1 is MNHEY, CDR2 SMNVEV (reference sequence). V trimming: 6 bases; J trimming: 0 bases; junction bases outside the gene matches: 7. This CDR3 is built from 16 residues. The CDR3 region has the DNA TGTGCCAGCAGGGGACAGGCCCTACGCTCCTACAATGAGCAGTTCTTC. Translated, it gives CASRGQALRSYNEQFF.

The chain couples TRBV18 to TRBJ1-5, with 7 bases lining up with TRBD1. Germline trimming cut 3 bases from V and 2 bases from J; bases unmatched to any gene: 4. Germline V gene lookup returns CDR1 KGHSH and CDR2 LQKENI. CDR3 length: 15 amino acids. The CDR3 nucleotides read TGTGCCAGCTCACCTGACAGGGTTCGCAATCAGCCCCAGCATTTT. It yields the protein CASSPDRVRNQPQHF.

This rearrangement joins TRBV3-1 (or the pseudogene TRBV3-2) to TRBJ2-3; unclear D gene. Germline assignment: CDR1 LGHDT and CDR2 YNNKEL (reference sequence). V was cut by 0 bases and J by 2 bases, with 9 bases left in between. The CDR3 has 15 amino acids. CDR3 DNA: TGTGCCAGCAGCCAAGATCGTCCTTCCACAGATACGCAGTATTTT. Amino acid sequence: CASSQDRPSTDTQYF.

V usage is TRBV9 and J usage is TRBJ1-1; 8 bases match TRBD1. The germline CDR1 and CDR2 sequences are SGDLS and YYNGEE. The CDR3 contains 15 residues. The V segment lost 4 bases and the J segment 5 bases; nucleotides outside the gene matches: 10. CDR3 in amino acids: CASSSGQGAGTEAFF. The CDR3 DNA reads TGTGCCAGCAGCTCAGGACAGGGCGCGGGGACTGAAGCTTTCTTT.

The V and J genes are TRBV24-1 and TRBJ2-3, with 7 bases that match TRBD1. The length of the CDR3 is 16 residues. J gave up 2 bases and V 7 bases, and 11 bases lay outside the gene matches. In germline, CDR1 is KGHDR, CDR2 SFDVKD. CDR3 coding DNA: TGTGCCACCAGCCGACAGGGTCCTTTGTACACAGATACGCAGTATTTT. It codes for CATSRQGPLYTDTQYF.

Only one count was recorded for this clone. V gene TRBV7-8 combines with J gene TRBJ2-1, with 10 bases fitting TRBD2. Trimming took 4 bases from V and 0 from J; bases not matched to a gene: 3. The CDR3 covers 16 residues. Germline loops: CDR1 SGHVS, CDR2 FQNEAQ. The CDR3 here is CASSSIAGGSYNEQFF. The CDR3 DNA reads TGTGCCAGCAGCTCGATAGCGGGAGGCTCCTACAATGAGCAGTTCTTC.

The chain carries TRBV4-3 and TRBJ1-1; the match to TRBD1 covers 8 bases. Germline V gene lookup returns CDR1 LGHNA and CDR2 YSLEER. V dropped 3 bases and J dropped 5; count of bases not matched to a gene: 5. The CDR3 has 14 amino acids. The CDR3 spells CASSHPGQATEAFF. The CDR3 DNA sequence: TGCGCCAGCAGCCACCCGGGACAGGCTACTGAAGCTTTCTTT.

This clone has a handful of counts. V is TRBV5-4 and J is TRBJ2-7; no clear D gene. The CDR3 is made up of 14 amino acids. Trimming removed 0 bases from V and 0 bases from J, with 7 bases in between. Germline lookup yields CDR1 SGHNT and CDR2 YYREEE (reference sequence). The CDR3 region is CASSLAGSSYEQYF. The CDR3 DNA is TGTGCCAGCAGCTTGGCAGGATCCTCCTACGAGCAGTACTTC. Full variable domain (missing parts from reference TRBV5-4 and TRBJ2-7): ETGVTQSPTHLIKTRGQQVTLRCSSQSGHNTVSWYQQALGQGPQFIFQYYREEENGRGNFPPRFSGLQFPNYSSELNVNALELDDSALYLCASSLAGSSYEQYFGPGTRLTVT.

The gene calls are TRBV5-1 and TRBJ1-4, with unresolved D. This CDR3 has 14 residues. V gave up 4 bases and J gave up 7 bases, with 14 bases separating them. The germline gives CDR1 SGHRS, CDR2 YFSETQ. CDR3 DNA sequence: TGCGCCAGCAGCCCTGGTCAAGCGGGTGAAAAACTGTTTTTT. It encodes CASSPGQAGEKLFF.

The chain is built from TRBV5-1 and TRBJ2-1; the match to TRBD2 covers 12 bases. CDR1 is SGHRS, CDR2 YFSETQ, per germline. V gave up 5 bases and J gave up 9 bases; unmatched junction bases: 12. The CDR3 sequence is 16 residues long. The CDR3 sequence is CASSLKTSGSEIEQFF. The CDR3 DNA reads as TGCGCCAGCAGTTTGAAGACTAGCGGGAGTGAGATTGAGCAGTTCTTC.

This clone has more than one count but fewer than ten. The CDR3 loop reads CSHRGQTNTEAFF. CDR3 coding DNA: TGCAGCCATCGTGGACAGACGAACACTGAAGCTTTCTTT. This chain connects TRBV29-1 to TRBJ1-1; weak D call: TRBD1 (6 bases). CDR1 is SQVTM, CDR2 ANQGSEA, per germline. CDR3 length: 13 residues. V dropped 8 bases and J dropped 1 base, with 14 bases sitting between them.

The DNA for the CDR3 is TGTGCCACCAGCAGAGGGGACAACTATCAGCCCCAGCATTTT. Its translation is CATSRGDNYQPQHF. The chain recombines TRBV15 with TRBJ1-5; TRBD1 is a possible D gene (6 bases). V was pared by 1 base and J by 5 bases, with 9 bases between. CDR3 length: 14 residues. Germline V lookup: CDR1 LNHNV, CDR2 YYDKDF (reference sequence). Drawing the rest from reference TRBV15 and TRBJ1-5, the complete variable domain is DAMVIQNPRYQVTQFGKPVTLSCSQTLNHNVMYWYQQKSSQAPKLLFHYYDKDFNNEADTPDNFQSRRPNTSFCFLDIRSPGLGDTAMYLCATSRGDNYQPQHFGDGTRLSIL.